This entry lists 3 T cell receptor beta chains sequenced from one sample in a study of cytomegalovirus exposure and HLA in healthy donors. The PCR employed 60 Vbeta primers together with 13 Jbeta primers. This table comes from immunoSEQ multiplex PCR, and its TCRdb copy is limited to in-frame clones, with some not included. The data contain more than 85,000 clones, 60% to 80% of them singletons. Sequencing was carried out using PBMCs. Receptors originate from a woman aged 18 to 35 in good health and CMV-seropositive.

The chain recombines TRBV28 with TRBJ2-3; 12 bases agree with TRBD2. The CDR3 is 13 amino acids. CDR1 and CDR2 from the germline V gene are MDHEN and SYDVKM. V was pared by 8 bases and J by 5 bases, with 2 bases of the junction left unmatched. The CDR3 DNA is TGTGCCAGCCTAGCGGGAGGGGGAGATACGCAGTATTTT. It yields the protein CASLAGGGDTQYF.

J is TRBJ2-3 and V is TRBV4-2; 8 bases agree with TRBD2. Germline CDR1 LGHNA, CDR2 YNFKEQ. CDR3 length: 17 amino acids. V shed 2 bases, J shed 1 base, and the junction held 8 bases outside the gene matches. This CDR3 is CASSQQSGSRGTDTQYF. In nucleotides, the CDR3 is TGTGCCAGCAGCCAACAGAGCGGGAGTAGGGGCACAGATACGCAGTATTTT.

The genes are TRBV10-3 and TRBJ1-1, with no clear D. In germline, CDR1 is ENHRY, CDR2 SYGVKD. The CDR3 has 16 amino acids. With 3 bases removed from V and 0 bases from J, the gap between germline ends came to 14 bases. CDR3 residues: CAISDSSWQLNTEAFF. In nucleotides, the CDR3 is TGTGCCATCAGTGATAGCTCTTGGCAATTGAACACTGAAGCTTTCTTT.